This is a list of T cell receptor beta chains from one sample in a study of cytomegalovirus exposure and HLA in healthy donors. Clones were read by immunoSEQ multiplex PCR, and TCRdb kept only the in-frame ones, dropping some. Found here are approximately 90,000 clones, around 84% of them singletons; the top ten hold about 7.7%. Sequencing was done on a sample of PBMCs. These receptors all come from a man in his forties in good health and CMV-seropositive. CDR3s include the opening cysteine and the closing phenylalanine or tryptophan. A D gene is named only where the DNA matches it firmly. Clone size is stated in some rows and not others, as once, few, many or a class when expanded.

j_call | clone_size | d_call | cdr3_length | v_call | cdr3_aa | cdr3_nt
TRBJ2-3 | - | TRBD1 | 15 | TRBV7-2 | CASSRTGAHTDTQYF | TGTGCCAGCAGCCGGACAGGGGCCCATACAGATACGCAGTATTTT
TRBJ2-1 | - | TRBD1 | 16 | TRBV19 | CASSIADRGPYNEQFF | TGTGCCAGTAGTATAGCCGACAGGGGTCCATACAATGAGCAGTTCTTC
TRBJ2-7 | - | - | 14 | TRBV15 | CATSREAGPYEQYF | TGTGCCACCAGCAGAGAGGCAGGTCCCTACGAGCAGTACTTC
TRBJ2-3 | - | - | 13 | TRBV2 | CASTPKMGHTQYF | TGTGCCAGCACCCCCAAGATGGGGCATACGCAGTATTTT
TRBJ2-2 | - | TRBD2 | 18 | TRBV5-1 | CASSYRIAGGTNTGELFF | TGCGCCAGCAGCTACCGGATAGCGGGGGGTACGAACACCGGGGAGCTGTTTTTT
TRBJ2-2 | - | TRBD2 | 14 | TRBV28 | CASILAGGAGELFF | TGTGCCAGCATACTAGCGGGAGGGGCCGGGGAGCTGTTTTTT
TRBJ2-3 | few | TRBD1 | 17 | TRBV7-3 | CASSITGTGVLTDTQYF | TGTGCCAGCAGCATAACCGGGACAGGGGTACTCACAGATACGCAGTATTTT
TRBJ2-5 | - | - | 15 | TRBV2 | CASSDSGASLETQYF | TGTGCCAGCAGTGATTCAGGGGCGTCGTTAGAGACCCAGTACTTC
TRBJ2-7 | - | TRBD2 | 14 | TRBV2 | CASSASGLTYEQYF | TGTGCCAGCAGTGCTAGCGGCCTAACCTACGAGCAGTACTTC
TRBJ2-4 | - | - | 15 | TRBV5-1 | CASSPWQGKLNIQYF | TGCGCCAGCAGCCCCTGGCAGGGGAAGTTGAACATTCAGTACTTC
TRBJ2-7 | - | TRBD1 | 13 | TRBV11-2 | CASSLGLQGEQYF | TGTGCCAGCAGCTTAGGCCTACAGGGGGAGCAGTACTTC
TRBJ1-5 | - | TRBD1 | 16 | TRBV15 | CATSRDREIGNQPQHF | TGTGCCACGTCCCGGGACAGGGAAATCGGCAATCAGCCCCAGCATTTT
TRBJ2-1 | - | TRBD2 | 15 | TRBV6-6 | CASSFGTSGSNEQFF | TGTGCCAGCAGTTTCGGGACTAGCGGGAGTAATGAGCAGTTCTTC
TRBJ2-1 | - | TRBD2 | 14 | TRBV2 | CASSRTSGGVVQFF | TGTGCCAGCAGTAGGACTAGCGGGGGAGTGGTGCAGTTCTTC
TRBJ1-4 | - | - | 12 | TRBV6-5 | CASRTGGEKLFF | TGTGCCAGCCGGACTGGGGGCGAAAAACTGTTTTTT
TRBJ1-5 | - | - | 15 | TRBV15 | CATSVGQTSNQPQHF | TGTGCCACCAGCGTCGGACAGACTAGCAATCAGCCCCAGCATTTT